This T cell receptor beta chain is from a study of CD8+CD57+ T cells in acquired aplastic anemia. Looking at the study overall: Healthy donor CD4+ cell samples had a mean of roughly 9.8 million reads.

Genomic DNA, serving as template, underwent TCR beta VDJ and CDR3 profiling. TCRdb used MiXCR to reprocess the reads, holding one entry per CDR3 protein. In the table there are about 180,000 distinct CDR3 sequences, less than 55% of which are singletons. This clonotype was picked up a small number of times. Its specificity is not known. Points from the study as a whole: The study found no significant CD8+ Simpson's diversity difference between patients and controls. Shared by patients and controls, 25 to 30 CD8+ CDR3s were abundant in patients.

The TCR comes from a human donor in good health. Sample: sorted CD4+, CD8+, or CD8+CD57+ T cells (not recorded which) from PBMCs.

The CDR3: CASSETGAGNTIYF. The CDR3 DNA reads as TGTGCCAGCAGCGAGACAGGGGCTGGAAACACCATATATTTT. The chain employs TRBV7-6 and TRBJ1-3, with 8 bases that match TRBD1. Germline V gene data show CDR1 as SGHVS and CDR2 as FNYEAQ. Trimming removed 5 bases from V and 2 bases from J; junction bases left unmatched: 2. The CDR3 has 14 residues.